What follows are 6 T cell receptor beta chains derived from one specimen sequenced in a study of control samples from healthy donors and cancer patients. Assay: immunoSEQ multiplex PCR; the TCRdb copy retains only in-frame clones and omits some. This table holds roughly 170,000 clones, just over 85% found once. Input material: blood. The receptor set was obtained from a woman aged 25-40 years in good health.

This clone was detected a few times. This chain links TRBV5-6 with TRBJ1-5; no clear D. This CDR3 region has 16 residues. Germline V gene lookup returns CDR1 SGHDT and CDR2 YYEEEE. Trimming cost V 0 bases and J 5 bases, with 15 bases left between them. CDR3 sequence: CASSLGPTHQYQPQHF. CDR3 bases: TGTGCCAGCAGCTTGGGACCTACGCACCAATATCAGCCCCAGCATTTT.

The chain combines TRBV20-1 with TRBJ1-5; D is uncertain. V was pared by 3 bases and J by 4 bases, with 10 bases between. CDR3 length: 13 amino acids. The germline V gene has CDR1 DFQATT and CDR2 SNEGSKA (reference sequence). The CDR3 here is CSASMAPNQPQHF. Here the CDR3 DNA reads TGCAGTGCTAGTATGGCCCCTAATCAGCCCCAGCATTTT.

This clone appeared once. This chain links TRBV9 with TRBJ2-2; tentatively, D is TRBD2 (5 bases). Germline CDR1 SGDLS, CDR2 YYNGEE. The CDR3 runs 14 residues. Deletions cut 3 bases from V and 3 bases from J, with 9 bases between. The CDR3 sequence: CASSGDYHTGELFF. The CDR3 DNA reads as TGTGCCAGCAGCGGAGACTATCACACCGGGGAGCTGTTTTTT.

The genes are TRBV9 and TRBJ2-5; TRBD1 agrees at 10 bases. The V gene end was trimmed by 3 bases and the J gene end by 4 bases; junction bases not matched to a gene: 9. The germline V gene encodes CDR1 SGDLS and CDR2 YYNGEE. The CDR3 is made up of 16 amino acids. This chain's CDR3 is CASSGWTGGGGETQYF. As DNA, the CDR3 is TGTGCCAGCAGCGGCTGGACAGGGGGAGGGGGAGAGACCCAGTACTTC.

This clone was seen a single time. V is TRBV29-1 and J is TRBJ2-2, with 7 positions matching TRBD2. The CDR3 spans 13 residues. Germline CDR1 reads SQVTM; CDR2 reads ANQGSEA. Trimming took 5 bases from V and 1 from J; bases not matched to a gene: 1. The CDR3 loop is CSVWGGNTGELFF. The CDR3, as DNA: TGCAGCGTTTGGGGGGGGAACACCGGGGAGCTGTTTTTT.

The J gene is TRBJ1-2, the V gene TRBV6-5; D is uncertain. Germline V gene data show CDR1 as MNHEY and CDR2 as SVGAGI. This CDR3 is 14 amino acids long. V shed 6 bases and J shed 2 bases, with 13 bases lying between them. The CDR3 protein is CASSLVAENYGYTF. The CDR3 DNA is TGTGCCAGCAGCCTAGTCGCAGAGAACTATGGCTACACCTTC.